This TCR beta chain was documented in a study of T-cell reconstitution after alpha-beta-depleted transplantation in children. CDR3 length: 16 amino acids. Trimming cost V 3 bases and J 9 bases; bases outside gene matches: 9. Germline CDR1 SGHTA, CDR2 FQGNSA. A TCRbeta library incorporating unique molecular identifiers was prepared. TCRdb reprocessed the PCR reads with MiXCR, giving one entry per CDR3 protein. The sample holds 450,000 to 600,000 distinct CDR3 sequences; less than 35% are singletons and the top ten take approximately 2.3%. The specimen comprised PBMCs from the stem cell graft donor, sampled from the stem cell graft. The rearrangement links TRBV7-2 to TRBJ2-1, with 12 bases fitting TRBD2. This TCR was sampled from a human donor who donated a stem cell graft to a child with aplastic anemia. The CDR3 region has the DNA TGTGCCAGCAGCTTGCAACTAGCGGGAGGTCGGGGTGAGCAGTTCTTC. Translating it yields CASSLQLAGGRGEQFF.